This T cell receptor beta chain came from a study of T cell repertoires in cytomegalovirus infection. Study context: It can be stated that public TCR beta signatures indicated CMV infection as well as a matching HLA type. Study-wide findings and caveats: Summed frequency of shared TCR beta families picked out CMV carriers who also had the relevant HLA. Clonotype analysis showed dominance of the ex vivo response by HLA-C-restricted CMV-specific TCR beta clonotypes.

TCRdb reanalysed the reads using MiXCR and keeps one entry per CDR3 protein. The repertoire holds about 450,000 distinct CDR3 sequences, with 25% to 40% as singletons. CDR1 SGHVS and CDR2 FQNEAQ come from the germline V gene. Trimming removed 1 base from V and 4 bases from J, with 11 bases in between. The CDR3 is 14 amino acids. This clonotype was detected ten times or more. The antigen is unknown. Sequencing was performed on PBMCs. The TCR originated in a human donor in good health (CMV status not recorded). Some clones in this sample may be carry-over from other donors' samples. The chain links TRBV7-8 to TRBJ2-7; D possibly corresponds to TRBD1 (5 bases). The CDR3 coding sequence is TGTGCCAGCAGCTTAGAAGGTGGGGCGTACGAGCAGTACTTC. Protein product: CASSLEGGAYEQYF.